This T cell receptor (beta chain) was recorded in a study of blood T cell repertoires in COVID-19 (TCRdb year 2020). The study in broad terms: Samples covering the acute and convalescent phases of COVID-19 were provided by collaborators in the United States, Italy and Spain. The samples were drawn from two sources: the first 160 participants of the ongoing ImmuneRACE study, and about 1,300 subjects contributed by 6 global collaborators. Deeply sampled blood TCRbeta repertoires from subjects exposed to, actively infected with, or recovered from COVID-19 were included in the dataset. The prospective study material was composed of cDNA or gDNA derived from T cells, B-cell-depleted T cells, or PBMCs. The repertoires were made available in a free public database intended to serve as a resource for research on the immune response to SARS-CoV-2. Where HLA class I and class II types were available, the types were taken from metadata supplied by the sample provider, not from assay-based typing. The sample metadata nearly always contained a de-identified subject ID, COVID-19 status, age in years and sex.

Points on this clone: There is no known antigen for this receptor. Base qualities were left out, and no much larger clone turns up one base away.

The CDR3, cysteine through phenylalanine, is 15 amino acids long. The entry retains the CDR3 DNA only, 45 bases that are in frame from base 1. The germline V gene gives CDR1 as SGHTA and CDR2 as FQGNSA. Trimming takes 0 bases from V and 3 bases from J, and the germline ends sit 9 bases apart. TCRbeta CDR3 regions were amplified from genomic DNA by means of the immunoSEQ Assay, a bias-controlled multiplex PCR. Regarding the original processing steps: The number of nucleated cells in each sample was estimated by amplification of reference gene primers within the assay. To quantify the absolute abundance of each unique TCRbeta CDR3 rearrangement, sequence reads were collapsed and filtered. For each sample, productive Simpson clonality was calculated as the square root of Simpson's diversity index across productive rearrangements. In TCRdb, the immuneACCESS table is reduced to in-frame sequences with V and J assigned. These tables do not hold every clone; where another copy was compared, an unresolved V gene accounts for under half, and the others remain unexplained. V and J calls and clone size are as listed in that table; D and trimming were resolved from the DNA. In all, the sample holds 200,000 or so clones, and under 90% of those were seen once. In total, the top ten clones hold less than 2% of the sample.

Enrolling through a virtual design, the prospective study's participants ranged in age from roughly 18 to 89 years and lived across 20 to 25 United States geographic areas. To assign participants to cohorts, the prospective study relied on clinical history that participants themselves reported in a screening survey and a study questionnaire. For ImmuneRACE Cohort 3, a participant was defined as recovered based on two consecutive negative NP/OP PCR tests, clearance by a healthcare professional, or resolution of symptoms. In the prospective study, whole blood, serum and a nasopharyngeal or oropharyngeal swab were collected from each participant by mobile phlebotomists. Additional blood draws and questionnaires over an approximately 2-month period could optionally be provided by prospective study participants. Before DNA extraction, prospective study blood samples were shipped either frozen or at room temperature.

Study-level results and caveats: The amount of clinical and demographic metadata varied by source and participant and was provided uncurated.

The source material was PBMCs or T cells enriched from blood (not recorded which). The TCR comes from a man in his 60s who had recovered from COVID-19. Rearrangement joined TRBV7-2 to TRBJ2-4; the D gene is possibly TRBD2, with 7 bases matching. At the DNA level, the sequence is TGTGCCAGCAGCTTAGCGGGGGGGCACAAAAACATTCAGTACTTC. It encodes CASSLAGGHKNIQYF.